Presented here are 15 T cell receptor beta chains from one specimen sequenced in a study of graft-versus-host responses after intestinal transplantation. These receptors have no known antigen. The protocol was immunoSEQ multiplex PCR, while the TCRdb copy is restricted to in-frame clones and leaves out a portion. The data show about 26,000 clones, roughly 87% seen once. The starting material was unstimulated CD4+ T cells sorted from spleen or lymph node cells, obtained before intestinal transplant. These receptors were taken from a human donor who received an intestinal transplant.

The V call is TRBV6-5, the J call TRBJ1-1, with TRBD1 as a possible D gene (6 bases). CDR3 length: 14 amino acids. V was cut by 5 bases and J by 5 bases, with 15 bases left in between. CDR1 and CDR2 (germline): MNHEY, SVGAGI. The CDR3 coding sequence is TGTGCCAGCAGTGTATCCAGGGGCGGGACTGAAGCTTTCTTT. Protein sequence: CASSVSRGGTEAFF.

This clone has a handful of counts. V is TRBV9 and J is TRBJ2-3; no clear D. CDR1 SGDLS and CDR2 YYNGEE come from the germline V gene. CDR3 length equals 16 residues. Trimming left V 4 bases short and J 6 bases short, with 21 bases between. The CDR3 reads CASSLLAGPQADTQYF. CDR3 coding DNA: TGTGCCAGCAGCCTACTCGCCGGGCCTCAGGCGGATACGCAGTATTTT. Using reference TRBV9 and TRBJ2-3 for the parts outside the CDR3, the full variable domain is DSGVTQTPKHLITATGQRVTLRCSPRSGDLSVYWYQQSLDQGLQFLIQYYNGEERAKGNILERFSAQQFPDLHSELNLSSLELGDSALYFCASSLLAGPQADTQYFGPGTRLTVL.

The V gene is TRBV6-1, the J gene TRBJ1-2; maybe TRBD1 (6 bases). The CDR3 length is 14 residues. The V and J ends lost 3 bases and 3 bases respectively, with 11 bases between them. Germline loops: CDR1 MNHNS, CDR2 SASEGT. The CDR3 DNA sequence: TGTGCCAGCAGTGACCGAGGGGGTGACTATGGCTACACCTTC. Protein: CASSDRGGDYGYTF.

V is TRBV27 and J is TRBJ2-5; possible D gene TRBD2, 6 bases. The CDR3 runs to 17 residues. Trimming pared 2 bases from V and 4 bases from J, leaving 20 bases between. Germline lookup yields CDR1 MNHEY and CDR2 SMNVEV (reference sequence). The CDR3 bases are TGTGCCAGCAGTTTAAAAGGGGAATGGGGGGTAGGAGAGACCCAGTACTTC. Residues: CASSLKGEWGVGETQYF.

This chain uses TRBV6-5 with TRBJ1-3, with D possibly matching TRBD1 (5 bases). Germline V gene data show CDR1 as MNHEY and CDR2 as SVGAGI. CDR3 length equals 15 residues. V lost 4 bases and J 0 bases, leaving 10 bases between the germline ends. CDR3 in DNA: TGTGCCAGCAGTTGGGGTGGGGGCTCTGGAAACACCATATATTTT. It yields the protein CASSWGGGSGNTIYF.

The J gene is TRBJ1-5, the V gene TRBV28; TRBD1 matches 8 bases. The germline V gene encodes CDR1 MDHEN and CDR2 SYDVKM. J gave up 0 bases and V 7 bases, and 5 bases lay outside the gene matches. The CDR3 runs to 15 residues. For the CDR3, the DNA is TGTGCCAGCACTCCAGGGGGCGATAGCAATCAGCCCCAGCATTTT. It codes for CASTPGGDSNQPQHF.

The chain combines TRBV27 with TRBJ2-3; 7 nucleotides line up with TRBD2. The germline V gene encodes CDR1 MNHEY and CDR2 SMNVEV (reference sequence). The CDR3 loop spans 17 amino acids. The V gene end was trimmed by 6 bases and the J gene end by 2 bases; junction bases not matched to a gene: 14. The CDR3 DNA follows: TGTGCCAGCAGGCCGCGACTAGCTTATAGGGTCACAGATACGCAGTATTTT. This translates into CASRPRLAYRVTDTQYF.

The gene calls are TRBV2 and TRBJ2-3; no clear D gene. CDR3 length: 12 amino acids. From germline, CDR1 is SNHLY and CDR2 FYNNEI. The V end was cut by 6 bases, the J end by 6 bases, with 10 bases between. The chain's CDR3 is CASSLWKDTQYF. In DNA form, the CDR3 reads TGTGCCAGCAGCCTTTGGAAGGATACGCAGTATTTT. The entire variable domain, with the rest obtained from reference TRBV2 and TRBJ2-3, is as follows: EPEVTQTPSHQVTQMGQEVILRCVPISNHLYFYWYRQILGQKVEFLVSFYNNEISEKSEIFDDQFSVERPDGSNFTLKIRSTKLEDSAMYFCASSLWKDTQYFGPGTRLTVL.

The chain couples TRBV19 to TRBJ1-2; possible D gene TRBD1, 5 bases. The CDR3 has 13 residues. With 8 bases removed from V and 5 bases from J, the gap between germline ends came to 15 bases. The germline CDR1 and CDR2 sequences are LNHDA and SQIVND (reference sequence). The DNA of the CDR3 is TGTGCCAGTCGAGACAGCCTATATTATGGCTACACCTTC. Translating it yields CASRDSLYYGYTF.

The chain carries TRBV19 and TRBJ1-4; TRBD1 might be the D (5 bases). CDR1 and CDR2 from the germline V gene are LNHDA and SQIVND (reference sequence). The CDR3 is made up of 13 amino acids. V shed 4 bases and J shed 8 bases, with 11 bases lying between them. CDR3 bases: TGTGCCAGTAGTAGGGGCAGGGTGGAAAAACTGTTTTTT. As protein: CASSRGRVEKLFF.

This chain connects TRBV2 to TRBJ2-7, with D unclear. Germline V gene data show CDR1 as SNHLY and CDR2 as FYNNEI. The ends were cut back, 6 bases at V and 3 bases at J, with 6 bases in the middle. This CDR3 has 11 residues. This CDR3 reads CASSPNYEQYF. The CDR3 bases are TGTGCCAGCAGCCCTAACTACGAGCAGTACTTC.

The chain combines TRBV19 with TRBJ1-1; D not certain. V was cut by 7 bases and J by 5 bases, with 11 bases left in between. The germline CDR1 and CDR2 sequences are LNHDA and SQIVND (reference sequence). This CDR3 spans 12 amino acids. CDR3 DNA: TGTGCCAGTATGTCATTTGGGACTGAAGCTTTCTTT. This codes for CASMSFGTEAFF.

The V call is TRBV10-3, the J call TRBJ2-7, with a possible D match to TRBD2 (6 bases). The CDR3 is 14 amino acids. Per the germline V gene, CDR1 is ENHRY and CDR2 is SYGVKD. V was shortened by 10 bases and J by 7 bases, with 23 bases between the two germline ends. The CDR3 region is CATEGLPQVGEQYF. CDR3 coding DNA: TGTGCCACCGAGGGACTCCCCCAGGTTGGGGAGCAGTACTTC.

The chain has TRBV7-7 and TRBJ2-1, with TRBD2 matching over 10 bases. The junction had 7 bases not matched to a gene; V was cut back by 5 bases and J by 9 bases. Germline CDR1 and CDR2: SSHAT and FNYEAQ (reference sequence). The CDR3 has 14 residues. CDR3 region: CASSLKRGGTEQFF. The CDR3 region has the DNA TGTGCCAGCAGCCTCAAGCGGGGGGGCACTGAGCAGTTCTTC.

The chain is built from TRBV5-1 and TRBJ2-7, with D possibly being TRBD1 (5 bases). Germline CDR1 reads SGHRS; CDR2 reads YFSETQ. Trimming stripped 0 bases from V and 2 bases from J, with 18 bases between. The CDR3 has 17 residues. The CDR3 region has the DNA TGCGCCAGCAGCTTGGGAAGGGGTGACAATATACCCTACGAGCAGTACTTC. The encoded protein is CASSLGRGDNIPYEQYF.